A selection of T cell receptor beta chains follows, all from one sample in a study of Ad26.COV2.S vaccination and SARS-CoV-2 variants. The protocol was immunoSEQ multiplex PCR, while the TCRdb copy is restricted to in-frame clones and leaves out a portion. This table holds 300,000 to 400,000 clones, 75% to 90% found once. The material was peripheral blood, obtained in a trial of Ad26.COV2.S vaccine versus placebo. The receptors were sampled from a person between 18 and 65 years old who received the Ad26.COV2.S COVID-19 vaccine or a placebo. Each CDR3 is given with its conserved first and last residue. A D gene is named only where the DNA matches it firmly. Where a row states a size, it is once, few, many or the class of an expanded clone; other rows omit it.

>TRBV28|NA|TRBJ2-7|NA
TGTGCCAGCAGTTTACGTCAGCTCTCCTACGAGCAGTACTTC
CASSLRQLSYEQYF
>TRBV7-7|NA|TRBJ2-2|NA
TGTGCTAGCAGCCGAGGACTAACGAACACCGGGGAGCTGTTTTTT
CASSRGLTNTGELFF
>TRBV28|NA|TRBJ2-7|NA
TGTGCCAGCAGTCGGGGTAGTCCCTCCTACGAGCAGTACTTC
CASSRGSPSYEQYF
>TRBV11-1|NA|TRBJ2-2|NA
TGTGCCAGCAGCTTAGCCAGTACGAACACCGGGGAGCTGTTTTTT
CASSLASTNTGELFF
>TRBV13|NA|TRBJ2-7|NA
TGTGCCAGCAGCTTAGAGGCAGGGACCTACGAGCAGTACTTC
CASSLEAGTYEQYF
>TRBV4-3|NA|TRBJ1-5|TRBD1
TGCGCCAGCAGCCAAGATGCCAGGGGGCACCAGCCCCAGCATTTT
CASSQDARGHQPQHF
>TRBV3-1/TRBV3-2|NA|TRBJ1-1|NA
TGTGCCAGCAGGAGGACCATGAACACTGAAGCTTTCTTT
CASRRTMNTEAFF
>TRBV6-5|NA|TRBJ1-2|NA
TGTGCCAGCAGTTATGGGCAGGGGCTGAGTGGCTACACCTTC
CASSYGQGLSGYTF
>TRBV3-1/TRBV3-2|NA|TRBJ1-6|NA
TGTGCCAGCAGCCAGCTAGGGGACGATAATTCACCCCTCCACTTT
CASSQLGDDNSPLHF
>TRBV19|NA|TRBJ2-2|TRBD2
TGTGCCAGTAGTATCCGGACTAGCGGGAGGGAGGTCGGGGAGCTGTTTTTT
CASSIRTSGREVGELFF
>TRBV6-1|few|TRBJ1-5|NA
TGTGCCAGCAGTGAAGCAGAGGGATGGAATCAGCCCCAGCATTTT
CASSEAEGWNQPQHF
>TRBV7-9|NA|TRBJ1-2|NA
TGTGCCAGCCTTCAAGGGGGAGATGGCTACACCTTC
CASLQGGDGYTF
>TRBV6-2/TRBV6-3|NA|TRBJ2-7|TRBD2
TGTGCCAGCAGTCGGACTAGCGGGAGGGCCTTCAGCACCTACGAGCAGTACTTC
CASSRTSGRAFSTYEQYF
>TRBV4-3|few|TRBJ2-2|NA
TGCGCCAGCAGCCACGGGACCTCCGGGGAGCTGTTTTTT
CASSHGTSGELFF
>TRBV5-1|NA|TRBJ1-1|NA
TGCGCCAGCAGCTATGATGGACAGAACACTGAAGCTTTCTTT
CASSYDGQNTEAFF
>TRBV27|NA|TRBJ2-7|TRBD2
TGTGCCAGCAGTTTGGGTAGCGGGACGGAAAGGAACGAGCAGTACTTC
CASSLGSGTERNEQYF
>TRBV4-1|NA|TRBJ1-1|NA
TGCGCCAGCAGCCAAGATAAGGTGAGAGGGTTCAACACTGAAGCTTTCTTT
CASSQDKVRGFNTEAFF
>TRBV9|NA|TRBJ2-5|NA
TGTGCCAGCAGACCCCTTGTGGCGGAGACCCAGTACTTC
CASRPLVAETQYF
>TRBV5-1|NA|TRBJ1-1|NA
TGCGCCAGCAGCTTGGAGCCGAACACTGAAGCTTTCTTT
CASSLEPNTEAFF
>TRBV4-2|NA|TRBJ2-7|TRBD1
TGTGCCAGCAGCCAAGATAGGGGACAGTCCTACGAGCAGTACTTC
CASSQDRGQSYEQYF
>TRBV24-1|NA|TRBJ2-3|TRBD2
TGTGCCACCAGTGATTCAGAGCGGGGGGTGATAGATACGCAGTATTTT
CATSDSERGVIDTQYF
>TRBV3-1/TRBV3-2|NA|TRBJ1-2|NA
TGTGCCAGCAGTCACCCATATGGCTACACCTTC
CASSHPYGYTF
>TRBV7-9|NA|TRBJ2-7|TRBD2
TGTGCCAGCAGCCCTATGGGGGGTCCAGCGGGAGTTGTATACGAGCAGTACTTC
CASSPMGGPAGVVYEQYF
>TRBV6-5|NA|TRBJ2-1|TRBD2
TGTGCCACATCCAGCGGGAGGTACAATGAGCAGTTCTTC
CATSSGRYNEQFF
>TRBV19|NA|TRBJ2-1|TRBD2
TGTGCCAGTTCCTTCGGGAGGCTCAATGAGCAGTTCTTC
CASSFGRLNEQFF
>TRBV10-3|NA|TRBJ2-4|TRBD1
TGTGCCATCAGTTCCTCCACAGGGGCAGTAGCCAAAAACATTCAGTACTTC
CAISSSTGAVAKNIQYF
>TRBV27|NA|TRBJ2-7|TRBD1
TGTGCCAGCAGCCCCCGACAGGGCCCATACGAGCAGTACTTC
CASSPRQGPYEQYF
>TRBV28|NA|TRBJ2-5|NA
TGTGCCAGCAGTTCAACACAGGTTCGCGGAGAGACCCAGTACTTC
CASSSTQVRGETQYF
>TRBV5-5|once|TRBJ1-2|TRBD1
TGTGCCAGCAGCCATGTTATACTGGGACAGGCCCGAGGCTACACCTTC
CASSHVILGQARGYTF
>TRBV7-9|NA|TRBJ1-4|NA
TGTGCCAGCAGCTTACGAGACGGTTCAACTAATGAAAAACTGTTTTTT
CASSLRDGSTNEKLFF
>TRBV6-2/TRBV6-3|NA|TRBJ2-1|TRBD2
TGTGCCAGCAGCTCCCCAAGACAACAGCGGGGGGGCAAATATGAGCAGTTCTTC
CASSSPRQQRGGKYEQFF
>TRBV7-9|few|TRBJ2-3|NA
TGTGCCAGCAGCCGGACTCGCACAGATACGCAGTATTTT
CASSRTRTDTQYF
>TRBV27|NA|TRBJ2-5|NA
TGTGCCAGCAGCCCCCGTCGGGGGTTGGAGACCCAGTACTTC
CASSPRRGLETQYF
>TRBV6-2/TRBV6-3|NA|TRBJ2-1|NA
TGTGCCAGCAGTGACAGGGAGGTGGCCTACAATGAGCAGTTCTTC
CASSDREVAYNEQFF
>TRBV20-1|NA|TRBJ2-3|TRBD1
TGCAGTGCTAGTTCCGGGACAGGGAAGGGTACGCAGTATTTT
CSASSGTGKGTQYF
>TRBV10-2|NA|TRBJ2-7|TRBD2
TGCGCCAGCAGAATCGGACGGGGGGCCTACGAGCAGTACTTC
CASRIGRGAYEQYF
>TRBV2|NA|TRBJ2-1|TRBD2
TGTGCCAGCAGTGAATCGACTAGCGGTTCCTACAATGAGCAGTTCTTC
CASSESTSGSYNEQFF
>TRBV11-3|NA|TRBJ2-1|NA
TGTGCCAGCAGCTTAGGGGGGCCAGGGAGGGATGAGCAGTTCTTC
CASSLGGPGRDEQFF
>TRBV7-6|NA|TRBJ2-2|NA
TGTGCCAGCAGCCCCACCGGGACGATGAACACCGGGGAGCTGTTTTTT
CASSPTGTMNTGELFF
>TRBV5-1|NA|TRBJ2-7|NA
TGCGCCAGCAGGTCGTCCAGAAGCTCCTACGAGCAGTACTTC
CASRSSRSSYEQYF
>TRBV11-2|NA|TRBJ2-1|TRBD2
TGTGCCAGCAGCTTATACGCGGGGGGGCTGTATGAGCAGTTCTTC
CASSLYAGGLYEQFF
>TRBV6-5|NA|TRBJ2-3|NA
TGTGCCAGCAGTTCCAGAGGCACAGATACGCAGTATTTT
CASSSRGTDTQYF
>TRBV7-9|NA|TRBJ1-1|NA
TGTGCCAGTTCGAGGCCCCTACCCCGTACTGAAGCTTTCTTT
CASSRPLPRTEAFF
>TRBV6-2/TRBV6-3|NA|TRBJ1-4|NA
TGTGCCAGCAGTTCCGCCAACATTAATGAAAAACTGTTTTTT
CASSSANINEKLFF
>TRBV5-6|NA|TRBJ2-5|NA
TGTGCCAGCAGCTTTACCTACACAGAGGAGACCCAGTACTTC
CASSFTYTEETQYF
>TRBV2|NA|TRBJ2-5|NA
TGTGCCAGCAGTGACCAAGAGACCCAGTACTTC
CASSDQETQYF
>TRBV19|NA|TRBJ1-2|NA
TGTGCCAGTAGTATTCGGGGCAGCCTTATAACTAACTATGGCTACACCTTC
CASSIRGSLITNYGYTF
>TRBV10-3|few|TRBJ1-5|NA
TGTGCCATCAGTGCGGGGACTTACAATCAGCCCCAGCATTTT
CAISAGTYNQPQHF
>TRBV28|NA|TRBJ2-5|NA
TGTGCCAGCAATTTGGTGGTTAAAGAGACCCAGTACTTC
CASNLVVKETQYF
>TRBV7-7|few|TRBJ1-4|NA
TGTGCCAGCAGCTTAGGCCCCCTACCAACTAATGAAAAACTGTTTTTT
CASSLGPLPTNEKLFF
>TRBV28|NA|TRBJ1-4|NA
TGTGCCAGCAGAGGGGGGCAGGCTAATGAAAAACTGTTTTTT
CASRGGQANEKLFF
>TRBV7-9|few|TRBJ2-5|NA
TGTGCCAGCAGCTTAGTCGGACGGGCCGCTGGGACCCAGTACTTC
CASSLVGRAAGTQYF
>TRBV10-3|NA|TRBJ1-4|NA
TGTGCCATCAGTGGGGAAGAAAAACTGTTTTTT
CAISGEEKLFF